The 20 T cell receptor beta chains given below trace back to one sample, sequenced in a study of cytomegalovirus exposure and HLA in healthy donors. PCR employed 60 Vbeta and 13 Jbeta primers. TCRdb keeps only in-frame clones here, not all; method: immunoSEQ multiplex PCR. The sample consists of about 130,000 clones, about 80% of them appearing once. The sequenced sample was PBMCs. These receptor sequences come from a man aged 25-40 years in good health.

This clone was seen a single time. The chain couples TRBV29-1 to TRBJ2-1, with 10 bases lining up with TRBD2. This CDR3 comprises 15 residues. The V and J ends lost 3 bases and 7 bases, in that order; junction bases with no gene match: 9. Germline V gene sequence: CDR1 SQVTM, CDR2 ANQGSEA. CDR3 residues: CSVEILAGPLNEQFF. CDR3 bases: TGCAGCGTTGAGATACTAGCGGGGCCTCTGAATGAGCAGTTCTTC.

The rearrangement joins TRBV6-5 to TRBJ1-4; a weak D match, TRBD1 (6 bases). CDR1 is MNHEY, CDR2 SVGAGI, per germline. V shed 8 bases and J shed 8 bases, with 18 bases lying between them. The length of the CDR3 is 14 residues. CDR3 loop: CASGQGGAYEKLFF. CDR3 nucleotide sequence: TGTGCCAGCGGCCAAGGGGGGGCTTACGAAAAACTGTTTTTT.

This chain joins TRBV7-9 and TRBJ2-7; D is perhaps TRBD2 (6 bases). The length of the CDR3 is 16 residues. CDR1 is SEHNR, CDR2 FQNEAQ, per germline (reference sequence). CDR3 DNA sequence: TGTGCGGCGGGGCAGGGCGAGGCCGTGAACCCTAACGAGCAGTACTTC. Translation gives CAAGQGEAVNPNEQYF.

This clone appeared a single time. V gene TRBV6-4 combines with J gene TRBJ2-3; TRBD2 is a possible D gene (6 bases). There are 15 residues in the CDR3. Between the trimmed V and J ends, which lost 6 bases and 0 bases, there was a span of 13 bases. Germline V gives CDR1 MRHNA, CDR2 SNTAGT. The DNA of the CDR3 is TGTGCCAGCAGCCGTACCGGAGGGAGCACAGATACGCAGTATTTT. Translating it yields CASSRTGGSTDTQYF.

This rearrangement joins TRBV9 to TRBJ2-2; D perhaps matches TRBD1 (6 bases). The V and J ends lost 3 bases and 6 bases respectively, with 15 bases between them. Germline-derived CDR1 and CDR2 are SGDLS and YYNGEE. The CDR3 has 15 amino acids. The CDR3 here is CASSAEGQPSGELFF. As DNA, the CDR3 is TGTGCCAGCAGCGCAGAGGGACAACCCTCCGGGGAGCTGTTTTTT.

CDR3 residues: CASTGLLAGGEQYF. The CDR3 DNA is TGTGCCAGCACAGGTTTGCTAGCGGGTGGCGAGCAGTACTTC. V and J are TRBV6-1 and TRBJ2-5, with 8 bases lining up with TRBD2. Matching the DNA end better, TRBJ2-7 makes the J call doubtful. Germline lookup yields CDR1 MNHNS and CDR2 SASEGT. The CDR3 spans 14 residues.

The J gene is TRBJ2-1, the V gene TRBV10-2; 9 nucleotides agree with TRBD2. Germline V gene data show CDR1 as WSHSY and CDR2 as SAAADI. Trimming took 5 bases from V and 14 from J; bases not matched to a gene: 10. The CDR3 totals 13 residues. CDR3 DNA sequence: TGCGCCAGCAGTCTTGAAGCTAGCGGGACAGAGTTCTTC. Translated: CASSLEASGTEFF.

This clone was seen only once. The genes are TRBV5-1 and TRBJ2-7, with TRBD1 matching 10 bases. Germline V gene sequence: CDR1 SGHRS, CDR2 YFSETQ. CDR3 size: 15 residues. V trimming: 4 bases; J trimming: 5 bases; junction bases outside the gene matches: 9. The CDR3 protein is CASSRGDRGGDEQYF. CDR3 in DNA: TGCGCCAGCAGCCGAGGGGACAGGGGCGGGGACGAGCAGTACTTC. The variable domain in full, completed from reference TRBV5-1 and TRBJ2-7, reads KAGVTQTPRYLIKTRGQQVTLSCSPISGHRSVSWYQQTPGQGLQFLFEYFSETQRNKGNFPGRFSGRQFSNSRSEMNVSTLELGDSALYLCASSRGDRGGDEQYFGPGTRLTVT.

The chain uses TRBV4-1 and TRBJ2-4; the D gene is possibly TRBD2 (5 bases). V was cut by 5 bases and J by 5 bases, with 13 bases left in between. The CDR3 spans 14 residues. Germline lookup yields CDR1 MGHRA and CDR2 YSYEKL. The chain's CDR3 is CASSDLRAQNIQYF. The CDR3 region has the DNA TGCGCCAGCAGCGACTTGAGGGCACAAAACATTCAGTACTTC.

This sequence joins TRBV11-2 and TRBJ2-7; a weak D match, TRBD2 (5 bases). Germline V gene lookup returns CDR1 SGHAT and CDR2 FQNNGV. The CDR3 is 12 residues long. Trimming stripped 6 bases from V and 3 bases from J, with 9 bases between. The CDR3: CASRPRGYEQYF. The CDR3 DNA reads TGTGCCAGCAGACCCCGGGGCTACGAGCAGTACTTC. Full variable domain (rest looked up from reference TRBV11-2 and TRBJ2-7): EAGVAQSPRYKIIEKRQSVAFWCNPISGHATLYWYQQILGQGPKLLIQFQNNGVVDDSQLPKDRFSAERLKGVDSTLKIQPAKLEDSAVYLCASRPRGYEQYFGPGTRLTVT.

The chain combines TRBV28 with TRBJ1-2, with TRBD1 as a possible D gene (6 bases). Germline CDR1 MDHEN, CDR2 SYDVKM. There are 13 residues in the CDR3. The V gene lost 7 bases and the J gene lost 4 bases, with 13 bases spanning the gap. The CDR3, as DNA: TGTGCCAGCAAATCAGGGGTCCCCTATGGCTACACCTTC. Translated, it gives CASKSGVPYGYTF.

This clone was observed once. The J gene is TRBJ1-3, the V gene TRBV6-6; 8 positions agree with TRBD1. Trimming took 8 bases from V and 2 from J; bases not matched to a gene: 8. Germline V CDR1 and CDR2: MNHNY, SVGAGI (reference sequence). This CDR3 has 15 residues. CDR3 DNA sequence: TGTGCCAGCGGTCTGACAGGGGTTGCTGGAAACACCATATATTTT. It is translated as CASGLTGVAGNTIYF.

CDR3 residues: CASSLDPPLAGGRQETQYF. DNA of the CDR3: TGCGCCAGCAGCTTGGACCCCCCACTAGCGGGAGGGCGCCAAGAGACCCAGTACTTC. This chain joins TRBV5-1 and TRBJ2-5; 13 bases agree with TRBD2. With V trimmed by 0 bases and J by 1 base, 9 bases remained unmatched. Germline V gene lookup returns CDR1 SGHRS and CDR2 YFSETQ. This CDR3 contains 19 residues.

This chain uses TRBV5-4 with TRBJ2-7, with D tentatively TRBD2 (5 bases). CDR3 length: 14 amino acids. Germline V gene sequence: CDR1 SGHNT, CDR2 YYREEE (reference sequence). V gave up 0 bases and J gave up 2 bases, with 9 bases separating them. This CDR3 is CASSLGGSTYEQYF. The CDR3 DNA reads TGTGCCAGCAGCTTGGGCGGGTCCACCTACGAGCAGTACTTC.

The V and J genes are TRBV7-9 and TRBJ1-6; 12 nucleotides agree with TRBD1. CDR3 length equals 16 residues. The junction had 7 bases not matched to a gene; V was cut back by 6 bases and J by 7 bases. The germline CDR1 and CDR2 sequences are SEHNR and FQNEAQ (reference sequence). The CDR3 DNA is TGTGCCAGCAGGCCACCGGGACAGGGGGCGAATTCACCCCTCCACTTT. It codes for CASRPPGQGANSPLHF. The complete variable domain, with remaining parts taken from reference TRBV7-9 and TRBJ1-6, reads DTGVSQNPRHKITKRGQNVTFRCDPISEHNRLYWYRQTLGQGPEFLTYFQNEAQLEKSRLLSDRFSAERPKGSFSTLEIQRTEQGDSAMYLCASRPPGQGANSPLHFGNGTRLTVT.

The V gene is TRBV18, the J gene TRBJ2-3, with D possibly being TRBD1 (5 bases). The CDR3 contains 14 residues. From germline, CDR1 is KGHSH and CDR2 LQKENI. V was clipped by 3 bases and J by 8 bases, with 15 bases between them. This CDR3 is CASSPGQGSGTQYF. CDR3 DNA: TGTGCCAGCTCACCCGGGCAGGGTTCGGGTACGCAGTATTTT.

Comment on this clone: This sample includes further DNA sequences coding for the same CDR3. The genes are TRBV6-6 and TRBJ1-2; unclear D gene. The CDR3 is made up of 15 amino acids. Trimming removed 7 bases at V and 8 bases at J, with 23 bases between. Germline lookup yields CDR1 MNHNY and CDR2 SVGAGI (reference sequence). This CDR3 is CASTKYAGADGGYTF. The CDR3 nucleotides read TGTGCCAGCACCAAATACGCGGGAGCAGACGGAGGCTACACCTTC.

V usage is TRBV2 and J usage is TRBJ1-1, with 10 bases that match TRBD1. The germline V gene has CDR1 SNHLY and CDR2 FYNNEI. The V and J ends lost 6 bases and 0 bases, in that order; junction bases with no gene match: 7. This CDR3 comprises 16 residues. CDR3 sequence reads: CASSPGQGRVNTEAFF. CDR3 sequence (DNA): TGTGCCAGCAGCCCGGGACAGGGGAGGGTGAACACTGAAGCTTTCTTT.

The chain couples TRBV10-3 to TRBJ2-2; TRBD1 matches 10 bases. Germline trimming cut 4 bases from V and 3 bases from J; bases unmatched to any gene: 5. Germline values: CDR1 ENHRY, CDR2 SYGVKD. The CDR3 loop spans 16 amino acids. The CDR3 region has the DNA TGTGCCATCAGTGCCGGGACAGGGGTTTACACCGGGGAGCTGTTTTTT. Translation gives CAISAGTGVYTGELFF.

The gene calls are TRBV7-3 and TRBJ2-1; possible D gene TRBD2, 6 bases. V lost 5 bases, J lost 8 bases, and 16 bases lay in between. The germline V gene encodes CDR1 SGHTA and CDR2 FQGTGA. The CDR3 spans 14 residues. For the CDR3, the DNA is TGTGCCAGCAGCCCCGCTCGGGAGTACGATGAGCAGTTCTTC. Translation: CASSPAREYDEQFF.